Presented here are 12 T cell receptor beta chains from one specimen sequenced in a study of T cells in Graves' hyperthyroidism and ophthalmopathy (dated by TCRdb to the late 2010s). The library was generated by multiplex PCR. Sequencing relied on an Illumina HiSeq 2000. The TCR beta CDR3 regions were amplified from the RNA transcripts. A first-round RT-PCR of the TCR CDR3 used the HTBI primer set with the Qiagen OneStep RT-PCR kit. TCRdb reran the public reads through fastp at Q25 and MiXCR, keeping productive beta chains. Records with the same CDR3 protein are collapsed into one entry carrying the most frequent genes and DNA. A total of around 600,000 distinct CDR3 sequences appear in this sample, about 15% of them only once. The leading ten clones occupy around 7.8% of the sample. Sequenced sample: blood. The receptor source for this set is a woman in her 30s with Graves' hyperthyroidism.

V gene TRBV6-2 or TRBV6-3 combines with J gene TRBJ1-2, with 7 positions matching TRBD1. The CDR3 has 14 amino acids. The V gene's germline CDR1 is MNHEY and CDR2 SVGEGT. V was clipped by 7 bases and J by 2 bases; unmatched bases: 7. CDR3 amino acids: CASITQGQNYGYTF. The CDR3 DNA reads as TGTGCCAGCATCACCCAGGGACAGAACTATGGCTACACCTTC.

This clonotype occurred a few times. The rearrangement joins TRBV7-6 to TRBJ2-2; TRBD2 might be the D (6 bases). CDR3 length: 17 amino acids. Germline V gives CDR1 SGHVS, CDR2 FNYEAQ. Trimming took off 1 base at V and 3 bases at J, with 15 bases between the two ends. CDR3 region: CASSLEPGLAHTGELFF. The CDR3 coding sequence is TGTGCCAGCAGCTTAGAGCCCGGGCTAGCGCACACCGGGGAGCTGTTTTTT.

This clonotype was counted at least ten times. The chain recombines TRBV30 with TRBJ2-1; no clear D gene. Germline V lookup: CDR1 GTSNPN, CDR2 SVGIG (reference sequence). CDR3 length equals 13 residues. V was shortened by 1 base and J by 7 bases, with 11 bases between the two germline ends. The CDR3: CAWSEVVWNEQFF. CDR3 DNA: TGTGCCTGGAGTGAGGTAGTATGGAATGAGCAGTTCTTC. Complete variable domain (other parts from reference TRBV30 and TRBJ2-1): SQTIHQWPATLVQPVGSPLSLECTVEGTSNPNLYWYRQAAGRGLQLLFYSVGIGQISSEVPQNLSASRPQDRQFILSSKKLLLSDSGFYLCAWSEVVWNEQFFGPGTRLTVL.

The rearrangement links TRBV9 to TRBJ1-2; D unclear. The germline V gene encodes CDR1 SGDLS and CDR2 YYNGEE. The CDR3 sequence is 14 residues long. V was trimmed by 1 base and J by 3 bases, leaving 10 bases between them. CDR3 nucleotide sequence: TGTGCCAGCAGCGTATCGGGCACCGACTATGGCTACACCTTC. Translation: CASSVSGTDYGYTF.

This clonotype was recorded at least ten times. This chain joins TRBV3-1 and TRBJ1-2; possible D gene TRBD1, 6 bases. Per germline, CDR1 LGHDT and CDR2 YNNKEL (reference sequence). V lost 4 bases to trimming and J lost 3 bases, with 15 bases between them. The CDR3 loop spans 15 amino acids. CDR3 residues: CASSPRDTLDYGYTF. DNA for the CDR3: TGTGCCAGCAGCCCTAGGGACACGCTGGACTATGGCTACACCTTC.

A word on this clonotype: This may arise from a read error, as a much more abundant clone is one base away. This chain joins TRBV5-1 and TRBJ1-1, with D possibly matching TRBD1 (6 bases). Germline values: CDR1 SGHRS, CDR2 YFSETQ. The CDR3 runs to 14 residues. The ends were cut back, 4 bases at V and 7 bases at J, with 17 bases in the middle. CDR3 sequence (DNA): TGCGCCAGCAGCAGGGGGGGGTTATCCTATGAAGCTTTCTTT. It codes for CASSRGGLSYEAFF.

This rearrangement joins TRBV6-1 to TRBJ2-3, with TRBD2 matching over 9 bases. Germline V gene data show CDR1 as MNHNS and CDR2 as SASEGT. The trim removed 8 bases at V and 0 bases at J, leaving 3 bases unmatched. This CDR3 comprises 14 residues. This CDR3 reads CASGLAKSTDTQYF. The CDR3 coding sequence is TGTGCCAGCGGACTAGCGAAAAGCACAGATACGCAGTATTTT.

In this sample, this clonotype turned up many times. The CDR3 loop reads CSASLVLGAPDTQYF. CDR3 nucleotide sequence: TGCAGTGCTAGCCTGGTGTTAGGTGCTCCGGATACGCAGTATTTT. V gene TRBV20-1 combines with J gene TRBJ2-3; no reliable D call. Between the trimmed V and J ends, which lost 3 bases and 6 bases, there was a span of 19 bases. Germline V gene sequence: CDR1 DFQATT, CDR2 SNEGSKA (reference sequence). This CDR3 has 15 residues.

This clonotype came up a few times. The chain employs TRBV6-1 and TRBJ2-2; no clear D. Germline lookup yields CDR1 MNHNS and CDR2 SASEGT. The CDR3 spans 14 residues. Trimming left V 2 bases short and J 6 bases short, with 10 bases between. CDR3 sequence (DNA): TGTGCCAGCAGTGAACCCCTCTCCCCCGGGGAGCTGTTTTTT. It codes for CASSEPLSPGELFF.

A remark on this clonotype: Since a much larger clone is just one base distant, this may be a read error. The rearrangement joins TRBV3-1 to TRBJ1-1, with a tentative D call TRBD1 (6 bases). Germline CDR1 and CDR2: LGHDT and YNNKEL (reference sequence). V was trimmed by 2 bases and J by 1 base, leaving 11 bases between them. This CDR3 is built from 15 residues. CDR3 nucleotide sequence: TGTGCCAGCAGCCAACAGGGACACCGGAACACTGAAGCTTTCTTT. Protein: CASSQQGHRNTEAFF.

The chain employs TRBV6-4 and TRBJ2-2, with D unclear. Trimming cost V 6 bases and J 8 bases, with 13 bases left between them. The CDR3 sequence is 13 residues long. CDR1 and CDR2 from the germline V gene are MRHNA and SNTAGT. The chain's CDR3 is CASRATLFGELFF. DNA for the CDR3: TGTGCCAGCAGAGCGACGTTGTTTGGGGAGCTGTTTTTT.

This clonotype appeared many times. The rearrangement uses TRBV5-1 and TRBJ1-5; maybe TRBD1 (5 bases). Trimming stripped 0 bases from V and 10 bases from J, with 17 bases between. CDR1 SGHRS and CDR2 YFSETQ come from the germline V gene. This CDR3 is 15 amino acids long. The CDR3: CASSLDGTAVDPQHF. In nucleotides, the CDR3 is TGCGCCAGCAGCTTGGACGGGACGGCGGTGGATCCCCAGCATTTT.